The 16 T cell receptor beta chains presented below share a single source sample, sequenced in a study of regulatory T cells in long-lasting Graves disease (dated by TCRdb to 2020 to 2023). The sample's time point label, in plain terms: persistent/refractory GD, antithyroid drugs over 5 years with positive TRAb. RNA was extracted from PBMCs in TRIzol for both TCR sequencing and RNA sequencing. The receptor library was made with multiplex PCR. The run used an Illumina HiSeq 4000. CDR3 regions were amplified by Arm-PCR with iRepertoire HTBI primers to construct TCR beta libraries. Clones were called with MiXCR by TCRdb after fastp trimmed the public reads at Q25, and only in-frame beta chains were retained. Rows merge per CDR3 protein into single entries with the most common DNA and genes. In this sample the table shows about 430,000 distinct CDR3 sequences, around 20% of which occur a single time. The ten largest make up around 15% of the sample.

The sample here was peripheral blood mononuclear cells (PBMCs), taken when the disease was refractory, from a patient treated with antithyroid drugs. Source of these receptors: a female donor with Graves disease.

This clonotype was detected a few times. The gene calls are TRBV5-1 and TRBJ2-7; 13 bases align to TRBD2. J was trimmed by 2 bases and V by 6 bases; bases with no gene match: 8. This CDR3 region has 16 residues. Germline V CDR1 and CDR2: SGHRS, YFSETQ. CDR3 DNA sequence: TGCGCCAGCATCCCCGGGACTAGCGGGACAGCCTACGAGCAGTACTTC. It translates to CASIPGTSGTAYEQYF.

This chain uses TRBV28 with TRBJ2-7; TRBD2 agrees at 7 bases. Germline values: CDR1 MDHEN, CDR2 SYDVKM. The CDR3 is made up of 15 amino acids. The J segment lost 2 bases and the V segment lost 3 bases, leaving 7 bases of the junction unmatched. CDR3 coding DNA: TGTGCCAGCAGTTTGAGCCCTGGACTAGCCTACGAGCAGTACTTC. Residues: CASSLSPGLAYEQYF.

This clonotype has a handful of counts. The rearrangement links TRBV6-2 or TRBV6-3 to TRBJ2-7; D gene unclear. This CDR3 spans 16 amino acids. Germline V gives CDR1 MNHEY, CDR2 SVGEGT. V dropped 5 bases and J dropped 0 bases, with 17 bases sitting between them. CDR3 in DNA: TGTGCCAGCAGTGAATTAACGGTCGAGAGCTCCTACGAGCAGTACTTC. It specifies CASSELTVESSYEQYF.

This clonotype was detected many times. V is TRBV11-2 and J is TRBJ2-7; 7 positions agree with TRBD1. Germline CDR1 is SGHAT and CDR2 is FQNNGV. Unmatched junction bases numbered 7, after V lost 0 bases and J lost 5 bases. CDR3 length equals 15 residues. CDR3 in DNA: TGTGCCAGCAGCTTAGAAATCAACAGGGGCGACGAGCAGTACTTC. It yields the protein CASSLEINRGDEQYF.

Many counts were recorded for this clonotype. CDR3 residues: CASSFGTVEVEQYF. CDR3 DNA sequence: TGTGCCAGCAGTTTTGGGACAGTGGAGGTCGAGCAGTACTTC. The V and J genes are TRBV12-3 or TRBV12-4 and TRBJ2-7, with 7 bases matching TRBD1. V lost 3 bases to trimming and J lost 6 bases; unmatched junction nucleotides: 8. The CDR3 loop spans 14 amino acids.

There are a few counts of this clonotype. This chain uses TRBV5-5 with TRBJ2-2; D perhaps matches TRBD1 (7 bases). This CDR3 is 16 amino acids long. V lost 0 bases to trimming and J lost 4 bases, with 13 bases between them. CDR1 is SGHKS, CDR2 YYEKEE, per germline (reference sequence). The CDR3: CASSLGRQGLTGELFF. The CDR3 DNA reads as TGTGCCAGCAGCTTGGGTCGACAGGGACTCACCGGGGAGCTGTTTTTT.

This chain connects TRBV28 to TRBJ1-1; D remains unclear. The CDR3 length is 12 residues. Trimming shortened V by 7 bases and J by 4 bases, and 10 bases separated the two germline ends. CDR1 is MDHEN and CDR2 is SYDVKM in the germline V gene. CDR3 sequence reads: CASKLEGTEAFF. CDR3 in DNA: TGTGCCAGCAAGCTGGAGGGCACTGAAGCTTTCTTT.

This chain joins TRBV20-1 and TRBJ2-7; possibly TRBD2 for D (5 bases). Trimming pared 2 bases from V and 10 bases from J, leaving 12 bases between. The V gene's germline CDR1 is DFQATT and CDR2 SNEGSKA (reference sequence). The CDR3 consists of 11 residues. CDR3 DNA sequence: TGCAGTGCTAGATTCCAGGACTTCCAGTACTTC. This gives the protein CSARFQDFQYF.

The CDR3 reads CSARDLLAGGFSEQYF. The CDR3 bases are TGCAGTGCTAGAGATTTACTAGCGGGAGGTTTCTCCGAGCAGTACTTC. The rearrangement joins TRBV20-1 to TRBJ2-7, with 12 bases fitting TRBD2. Per germline, CDR1 DFQATT and CDR2 SNEGSKA (reference sequence). This CDR3 is built from 16 residues. With 0 bases clipped from V and 6 bases from J, the junction kept 9 bases outside the gene matches.

This clonotype was recorded many times. The junction differs from germline at one of its ends, possibly a read error. The chain uses TRBV5-1 and TRBJ2-7; TRBD1 matches at 11 bases. Germline V gene lookup returns CDR1 SGHRS and CDR2 YFSETQ. The CDR3 is 15 amino acids. The CDR3 DNA is TGTGCCAGCAGCTCCGGGACAGGGGGTTCCTACGAGCAGTACTTC. Translating gives CASSSGTGGSYEQYF.

This clonotype was picked up many times. This chain connects TRBV15 to TRBJ1-2; TRBD1 matches at 9 bases. The CDR3 is 16 residues long. J was trimmed by 5 bases and V by 1 base; bases with no gene match: 8. The germline gives CDR1 LNHNV, CDR2 YYDKDF (reference sequence). The CDR3: CATSRAQGAVGYGYTF. The CDR3 DNA reads as TGTGCCACCAGCAGAGCACAGGGGGCCGTCGGGTATGGCTACACCTTC.

This clonotype turned up a few times. V gene TRBV28 combines with J gene TRBJ2-5; D is perhaps TRBD2 (6 bases). Per germline, CDR1 MDHEN and CDR2 SYDVKM. The CDR3 contains 14 residues. The germline V and J ends were trimmed by 6 bases and 5 bases, with 16 bases remaining between them. The DNA for the CDR3 is TGTGCCAGCAGGAATGGGCGGGGTCGGGAGACCCAGTACTTC. Translated: CASRNGRGRETQYF. Full variable domain (remainder filled in from reference TRBV28 and TRBJ2-5): DVKVTQSSRYLVKRTGEKVFLECVQDMDHENMFWYRQDPGLGLRLIYFSYDVKMKEKGDIPEGYSVSREKKERFSLILESASTNQTSMYLCASRNGRGRETQYFGPGTRLLVL.

The CDR3 sequence: CASSLDVRGGTEAFF. CDR3 sequence (DNA): TGTGCCAGCAGCTTAGACGTCAGGGGGGGCACTGAAGCTTTCTTT. The chain is built from TRBV7-2 and TRBJ1-1; 7 bases line up with TRBD1. CDR1 and CDR2 (germline): SGHTA, FQGNSA. This CDR3 has 15 amino acids. V lost 1 base, J lost 4 bases, and 6 bases stayed unmatched.

This clonotype has only a few counts. J is TRBJ1-2 and V is TRBV6-1; D is unclear. The germline V gene has CDR1 MNHNS and CDR2 SASEGT. The CDR3 is 13 amino acids. V was clipped by 4 bases and J by 0 bases, with 6 bases between them. The CDR3 DNA reads TGTGCCAGCAGTGTGGACCCTAACTATGGCTACACCTTC. Protein sequence: CASSVDPNYGYTF.

This clonotype was detected a few times. The V and J genes are TRBV29-1 and TRBJ1-2, with 9 bases identical to TRBD1. The CDR3 sequence is 16 residues long. Germline CDR1 and CDR2: SQVTM and ANQGSEA. Trimming cost V 0 bases and J 3 bases; bases outside gene matches: 8. Here the CDR3 DNA reads TGCAGCGTTGAAGATCCCCGGACAGGGGAGGACTATGGCTACACCTTC. Its protein product is CSVEDPRTGEDYGYTF.

Concerning this clonotype: Lacking the conserved final phenylalanine or tryptophan, this CDR3 likely reflects a read error. This rearrangement joins TRBV7-9 to TRBJ2-2, with TRBD1 identical over 7 bases. Germline V gives CDR1 SEHNR, CDR2 FQNEAQ (reference sequence). The ends lost 5 bases at V and 2 bases at J; junction bases unmatched: 8. The CDR3 loop spans 16 amino acids. The CDR3 DNA reads as TGTGCCAGCAGCGCACCCGGGACAGCAAACACCGGGGAGCTGTTTCTT. As protein: CASSAPGTANTGELFL.